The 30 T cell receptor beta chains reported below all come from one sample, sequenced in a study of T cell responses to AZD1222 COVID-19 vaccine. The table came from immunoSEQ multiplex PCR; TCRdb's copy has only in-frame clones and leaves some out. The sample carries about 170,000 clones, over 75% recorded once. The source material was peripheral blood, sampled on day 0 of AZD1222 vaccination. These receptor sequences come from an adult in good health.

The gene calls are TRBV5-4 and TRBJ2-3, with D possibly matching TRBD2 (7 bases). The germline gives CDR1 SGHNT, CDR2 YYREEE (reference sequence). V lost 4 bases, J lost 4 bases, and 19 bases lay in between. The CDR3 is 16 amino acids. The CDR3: CASSQGRGAPPDTQYF. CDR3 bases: TGTGCCAGCAGCCAGGGGAGGGGGGCTCCCCCAGATACGCAGTATTTT.

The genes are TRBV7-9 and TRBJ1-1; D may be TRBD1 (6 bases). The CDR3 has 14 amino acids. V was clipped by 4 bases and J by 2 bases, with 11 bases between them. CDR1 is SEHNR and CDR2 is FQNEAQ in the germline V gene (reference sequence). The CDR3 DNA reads TGTGCCAGCAGCTCGGACAGCCTTAACACTGAAGCTTTCTTT. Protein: CASSSDSLNTEAFF.

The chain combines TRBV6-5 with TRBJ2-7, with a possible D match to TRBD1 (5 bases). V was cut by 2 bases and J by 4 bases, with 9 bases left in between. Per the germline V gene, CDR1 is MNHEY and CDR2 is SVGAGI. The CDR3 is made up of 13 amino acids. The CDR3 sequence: CASSYQDTYEQYF. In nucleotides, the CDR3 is TGTGCCAGCAGTTACCAGGACACTTACGAGCAGTACTTC.

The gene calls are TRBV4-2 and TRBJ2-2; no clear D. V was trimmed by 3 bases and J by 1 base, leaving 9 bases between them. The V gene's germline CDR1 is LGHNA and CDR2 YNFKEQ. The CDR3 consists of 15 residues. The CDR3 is CASSQALMNTGELFF. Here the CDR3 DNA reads TGTGCCAGCAGCCAGGCCTTGATGAACACCGGGGAGCTGTTTTTT.

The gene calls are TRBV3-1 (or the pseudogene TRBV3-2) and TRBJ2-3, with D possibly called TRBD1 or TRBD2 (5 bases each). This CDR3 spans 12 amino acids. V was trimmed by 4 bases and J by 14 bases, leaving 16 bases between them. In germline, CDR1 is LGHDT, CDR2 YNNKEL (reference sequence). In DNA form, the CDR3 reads TGTGCCAGCAGCCCGAGGGGTGAGATCCGGTATTTT. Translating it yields CASSPRGEIRYF.

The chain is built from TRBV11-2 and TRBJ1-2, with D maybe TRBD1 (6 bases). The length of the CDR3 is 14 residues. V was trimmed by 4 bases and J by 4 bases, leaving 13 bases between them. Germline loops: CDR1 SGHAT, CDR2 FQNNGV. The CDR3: CASSSMDRFYGYTF. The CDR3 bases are TGTGCCAGCAGCTCCATGGACAGATTCTATGGCTACACCTTC.

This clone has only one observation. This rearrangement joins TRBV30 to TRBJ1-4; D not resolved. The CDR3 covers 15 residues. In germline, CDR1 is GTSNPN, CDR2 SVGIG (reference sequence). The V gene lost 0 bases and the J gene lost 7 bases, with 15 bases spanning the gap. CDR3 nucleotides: TGTGCCTGGAGTGTAGCGTGGGCCGGGAGTGAAAAACTGTTTTTT. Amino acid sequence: CAWSVAWAGSEKLFF.

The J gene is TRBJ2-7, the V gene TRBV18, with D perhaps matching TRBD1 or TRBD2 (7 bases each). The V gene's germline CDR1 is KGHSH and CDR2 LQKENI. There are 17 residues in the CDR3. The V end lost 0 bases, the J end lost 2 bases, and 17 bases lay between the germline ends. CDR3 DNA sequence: TGTGCCAGCTCACCACCGGGAGGGACAGTTTATGCCTACGAGCAGTACTTC. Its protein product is CASSPPGGTVYAYEQYF.

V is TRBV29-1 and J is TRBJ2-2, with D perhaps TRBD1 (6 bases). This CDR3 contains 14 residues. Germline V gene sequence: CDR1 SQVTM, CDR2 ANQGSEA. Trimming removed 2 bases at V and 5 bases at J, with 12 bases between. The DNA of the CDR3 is TGCAGCGTTGAACGGTCTCAGGGGACCGGGGAGCTGTTTTTT. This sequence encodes CSVERSQGTGELFF.

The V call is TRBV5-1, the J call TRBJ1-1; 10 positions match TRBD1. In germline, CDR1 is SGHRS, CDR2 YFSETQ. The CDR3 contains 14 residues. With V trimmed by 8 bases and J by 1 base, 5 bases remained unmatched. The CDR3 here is CASTRDRGNTEAFF. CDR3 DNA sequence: TGCGCCAGTACGAGGGACAGGGGGAACACTGAAGCTTTCTTT.

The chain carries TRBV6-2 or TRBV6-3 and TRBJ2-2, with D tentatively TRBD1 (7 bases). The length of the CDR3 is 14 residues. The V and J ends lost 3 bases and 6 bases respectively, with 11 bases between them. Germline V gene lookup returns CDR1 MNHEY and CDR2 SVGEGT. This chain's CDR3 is CASSYRRGAGELFF. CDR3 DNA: TGTGCCAGCAGTTATCGCAGGGGGGCCGGGGAGCTGTTTTTT.

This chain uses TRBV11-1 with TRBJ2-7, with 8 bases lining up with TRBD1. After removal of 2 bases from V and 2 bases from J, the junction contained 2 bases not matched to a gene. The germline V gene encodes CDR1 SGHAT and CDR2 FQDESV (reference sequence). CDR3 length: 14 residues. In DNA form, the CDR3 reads TGTGCCAGCAGCTTACCGGACAGGGCCTACGAGCAGTACTTC. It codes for CASSLPDRAYEQYF.

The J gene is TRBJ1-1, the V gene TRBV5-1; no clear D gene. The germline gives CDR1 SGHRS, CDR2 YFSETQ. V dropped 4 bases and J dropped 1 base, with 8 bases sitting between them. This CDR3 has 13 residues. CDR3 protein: CASSPGSNTEAFF. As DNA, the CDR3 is TGCGCCAGCAGCCCGGGGTCGAACACTGAAGCTTTCTTT.

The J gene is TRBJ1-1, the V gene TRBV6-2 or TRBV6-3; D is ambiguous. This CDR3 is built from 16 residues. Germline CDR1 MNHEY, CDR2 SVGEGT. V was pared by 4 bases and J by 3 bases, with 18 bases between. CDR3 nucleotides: TGTGCCAGCAGTTCTACGATAGGACTTGGGGACACTGAAGCTTTCTTT. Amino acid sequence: CASSSTIGLGDTEAFF.

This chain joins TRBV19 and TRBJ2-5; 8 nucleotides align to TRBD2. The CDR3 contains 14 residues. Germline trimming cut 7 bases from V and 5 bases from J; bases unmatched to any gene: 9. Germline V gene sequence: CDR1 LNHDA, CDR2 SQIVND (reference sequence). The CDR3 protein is CASTPRGGSETQYF. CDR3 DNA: TGTGCCAGTACACCCCGGGGGGGCTCGGAGACCCAGTACTTC.

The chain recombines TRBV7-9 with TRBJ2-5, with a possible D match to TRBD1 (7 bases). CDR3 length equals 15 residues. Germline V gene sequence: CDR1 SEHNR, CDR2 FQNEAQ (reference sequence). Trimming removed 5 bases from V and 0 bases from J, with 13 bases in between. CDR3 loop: CASSTTGRYQETQYF. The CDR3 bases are TGTGCCAGCAGCACGACAGGGAGGTACCAAGAGACCCAGTACTTC.

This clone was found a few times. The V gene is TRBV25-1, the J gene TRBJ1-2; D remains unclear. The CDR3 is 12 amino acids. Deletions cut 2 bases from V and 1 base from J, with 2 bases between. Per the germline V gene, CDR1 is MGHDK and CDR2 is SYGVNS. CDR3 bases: TGTGCCAGCAGTGAAAATAACTATGGCTACACCTTC. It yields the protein CASSENNYGYTF.

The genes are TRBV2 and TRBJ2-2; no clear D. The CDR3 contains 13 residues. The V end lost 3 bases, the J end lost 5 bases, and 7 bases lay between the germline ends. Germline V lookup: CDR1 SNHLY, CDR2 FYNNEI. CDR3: CASSESATGELFF. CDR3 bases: TGTGCCAGCAGTGAGTCAGCAACCGGGGAGCTGTTTTTT.

The chain's CDR3 is CASSLESGATGANVLTF. For the CDR3, the DNA is TGTGCCAGCAGCTTAGAATCGGGGGCTACAGGGGCCAACGTCCTGACTTTC. V gene TRBV7-2 combines with J gene TRBJ2-6; perhaps D is TRBD1 or TRBD2 (6 bases each). This CDR3 is built from 17 residues. Trimming took 1 base from V and 4 from J, leaving 14 bases between them. The germline gives CDR1 SGHTA, CDR2 FQGNSA.

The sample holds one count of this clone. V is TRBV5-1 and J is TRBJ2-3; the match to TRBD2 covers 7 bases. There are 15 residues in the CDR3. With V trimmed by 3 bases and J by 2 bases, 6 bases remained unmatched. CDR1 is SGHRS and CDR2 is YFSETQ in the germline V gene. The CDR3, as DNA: TGCGCCAGCAGCTATGACGGGGGGAACACAGATACGCAGTATTTT. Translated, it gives CASSYDGGNTDTQYF.

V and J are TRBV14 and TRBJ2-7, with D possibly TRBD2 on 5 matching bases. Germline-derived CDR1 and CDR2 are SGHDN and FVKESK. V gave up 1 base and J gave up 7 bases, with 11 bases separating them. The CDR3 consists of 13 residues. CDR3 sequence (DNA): TGTGCCAGCAGCCAAGTGGAGGCCGGGGAGCAGTACTTC. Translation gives CASSQVEAGEQYF. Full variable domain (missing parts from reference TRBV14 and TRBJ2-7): EAGVTQFPSHSVIEKGQTVTLRCDPISGHDNLYWYRRVMGKEIKFLLHFVKESKQDESGMPNNRFLAERTGGTYSTLKVQPAELEDSGVYFCASSQVEAGEQYFGPGTRLTVT.

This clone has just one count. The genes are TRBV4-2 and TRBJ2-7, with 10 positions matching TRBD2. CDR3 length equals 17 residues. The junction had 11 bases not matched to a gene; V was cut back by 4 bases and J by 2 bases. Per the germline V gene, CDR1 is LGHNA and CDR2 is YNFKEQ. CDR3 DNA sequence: TGTGCCAGCAGCCGCGTAATAGCGGGGGGAACAGCCTACGAGCAGTACTTC. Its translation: CASSRVIAGGTAYEQYF.

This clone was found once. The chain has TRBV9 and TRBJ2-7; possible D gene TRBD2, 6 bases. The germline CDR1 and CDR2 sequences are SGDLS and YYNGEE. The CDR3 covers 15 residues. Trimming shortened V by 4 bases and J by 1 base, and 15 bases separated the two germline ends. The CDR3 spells CASSPPGTVSYEQYF. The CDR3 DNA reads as TGTGCCAGCAGCCCCCCCGGGACTGTATCCTACGAGCAGTACTTC.

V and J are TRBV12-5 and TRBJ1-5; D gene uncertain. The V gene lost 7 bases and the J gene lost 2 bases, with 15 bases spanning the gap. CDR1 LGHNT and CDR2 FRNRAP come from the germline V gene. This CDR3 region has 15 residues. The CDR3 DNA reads TGTGCTAGTGTCTGGGGAACCTCAGGCAATCAGCCCCAGCATTTT. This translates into CASVWGTSGNQPQHF.

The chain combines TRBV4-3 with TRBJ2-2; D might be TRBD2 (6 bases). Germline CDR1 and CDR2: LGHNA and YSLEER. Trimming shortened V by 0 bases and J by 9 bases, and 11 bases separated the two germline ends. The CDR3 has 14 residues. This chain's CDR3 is CASSQDWRDRELFF. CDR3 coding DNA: TGCGCCAGCAGCCAAGATTGGCGGGACCGGGAGCTGTTTTTT.

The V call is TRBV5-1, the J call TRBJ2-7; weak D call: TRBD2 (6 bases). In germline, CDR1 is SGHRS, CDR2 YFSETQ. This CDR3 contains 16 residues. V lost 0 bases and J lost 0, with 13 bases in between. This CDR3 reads CASSLGEAGTSYEQYF. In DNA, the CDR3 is TGCGCCAGCAGCTTGGGGGAAGCGGGCACCTCCTACGAGCAGTACTTC.

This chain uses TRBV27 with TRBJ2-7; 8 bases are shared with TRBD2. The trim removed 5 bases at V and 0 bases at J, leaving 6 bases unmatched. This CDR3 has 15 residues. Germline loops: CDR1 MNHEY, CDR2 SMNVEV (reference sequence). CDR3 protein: CASSLLAGGSYEQYF. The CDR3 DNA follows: TGTGCCAGCAGTCTACTGGCGGGGGGCTCCTACGAGCAGTACTTC.

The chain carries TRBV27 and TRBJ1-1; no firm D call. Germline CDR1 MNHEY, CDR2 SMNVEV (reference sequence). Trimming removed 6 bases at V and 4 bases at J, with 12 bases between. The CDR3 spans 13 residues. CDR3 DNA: TGTGCCAGCAGGGGATTGTCGATCACTGAAGCTTTCTTT. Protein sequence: CASRGLSITEAFF.

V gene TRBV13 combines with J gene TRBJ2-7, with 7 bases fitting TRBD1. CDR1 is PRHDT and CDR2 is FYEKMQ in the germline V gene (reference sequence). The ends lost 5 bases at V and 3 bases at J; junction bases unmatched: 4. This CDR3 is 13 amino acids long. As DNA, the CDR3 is TGTGCCAGCAGCCAAACAGGGGTCTACGAGCAGTACGTC. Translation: CASSQTGVYEQYV.

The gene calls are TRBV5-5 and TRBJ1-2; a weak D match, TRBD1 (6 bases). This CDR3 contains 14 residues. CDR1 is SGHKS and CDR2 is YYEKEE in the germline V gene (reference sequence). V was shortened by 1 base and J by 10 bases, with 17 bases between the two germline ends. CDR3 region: CASSLYQGRTDYTF. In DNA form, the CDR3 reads TGTGCCAGCAGCTTGTATCAGGGGCGGACGGACTACACCTTC.